Detailed here is one T cell receptor (beta chain). The antigen remains undetermined. These data are taken from a study of OX40 agonist ivuxolimab in advanced cancers. The table came from immunoSEQ multiplex PCR; TCRdb's copy has only in-frame clones and leaves some out. The table has about 96,000 clones, roughly 80% seen once. With baseline, cycle 4 day 1, and cycle 7 day 1 as timepoints, blood was sampled. V was clipped by 4 bases and J by 2 bases; unmatched bases: 6. Germline values: CDR1 SGDLS, CDR2 YYNGEE. The length of the CDR3 is 16 residues. Study-wide points: Expanded peripheral T cells had an undetermined antigen specificity. Among the nonresponders, some also had low normalized T-cell clonal expansion.

The TCR comes from an adult with an advanced solid tumor such as melanoma, head and neck, liver or kidney cancer. The material sequenced was CD4+ or CD8+ T cells sorted from blood, taken in a trial of the OX40 agonist ivuxolimab. The chain recombines TRBV9 with TRBJ2-1; 10 bases line up with TRBD2. The CDR3 loop is CASSPRLAGTYNEQFF. Here the CDR3 DNA reads TGTGCCAGCAGCCCACGACTAGCGGGCACCTACAATGAGCAGTTCTTC.